Listed below are T cell receptor beta chains from one sample, sequenced in a study of blood T cell repertoires in COVID-19. Produced via immunoSEQ multiplex PCR; TCRdb's table is partial and in-frame only. The sample holds around 130,000 clones, about 80% seen once. Sequencing was carried out using PBMCs or T cells enriched from blood (not recorded which). The receptor source for this set is a man aged 35 to 55 with acute COVID-19. CDR3s include the opening cysteine and the closing phenylalanine or tryptophan. D genes are given only for firm matches. Rows give clone size only sometimes, using once, few, many, or a class for an expanded clone.

D	V	size	J	CDR3	DNA
TRBD1	TRBV24-1	.	TRBJ2-1	CATSDPQDRAGEQFF	TGTGCCACCAGTGATCCACAGGACAGGGCGGGTGAGCAGTTCTTC
TRBD2	TRBV19	.	TRBJ2-7	CASSIFSGRAYEQYF	TGTGCCAGTAGTATATTTAGCGGGAGGGCCTACGAGCAGTACTTC
.	TRBV7-8	once	TRBJ1-5	CASSLATGLLHQPQHF	TGTGCCAGCAGCTTAGCGACGGGACTCCTCCATCAGCCCCAGCATTTT
TRBD1	TRBV19	.	TRBJ1-3	CASTTDRDAGNTIYF	TGTGCCAGTACAACGGACAGGGACGCTGGAAACACCATATATTTT
TRBD2	TRBV10-3	.	TRBJ2-7	CAINSAGGLREQYF	TGTGCCATCAATAGTGCGGGAGGACTCAGAGAGCAGTACTTC
TRBD1	TRBV5-1	.	TRBJ2-1	CASRTGQGNEQFF	TGCGCCAGCAGAACGGGACAGGGCAATGAGCAGTTCTTC
.	TRBV7-8	.	TRBJ1-5	CASSLVDNQPQHF	TGTGCCAGCAGCTTAGTAGACAATCAGCCCCAGCATTTT
.	TRBV5-4	.	TRBJ2-7	CASSLTRDYEQYF	TGTGCCAGCAGCTTGACACGGGACTACGAGCAGTACTTC
.	TRBV7-7	.	TRBJ2-2	CASSLTPGTGELFF	TGTGCTAGCAGCTTGACCCCGGGGACCGGGGAGCTGTTTTTT
.	TRBV7-2	.	TRBJ1-2	CASSGSGGNGYTF	TGTGCCAGCAGCGGGTCGGGGGGCAATGGCTACACCTTC
TRBD2	TRBV13	.	TRBJ2-3	CASSPRGGQDTQYF	TGTGCCAGCAGCCCGCGGGGGGGCCAAGATACGCAGTATTTT
TRBD1	TRBV29-1	.	TRBJ2-2	CSANRGPTGELFF	TGCAGCGCAAACAGGGGGCCCACCGGGGAGCTGTTTTTT
TRBD1	TRBV18	few	TRBJ2-2	CASTLDRLNTGELFF	TGTGCCAGCACCCTGGACAGGCTGAACACCGGGGAGCTGTTTTTT
.	TRBV7-9	.	TRBJ2-1	CASSDGRTNEQFF	TGTGCCAGCAGCGACGGGAGAACTAATGAGCAGTTCTTC
.	TRBV6-1	.	TRBJ1-5	CASSEARNQPQHF	TGTGCCAGCAGTGAAGCTCGTAATCAGCCCCAGCATTTT
.	TRBV29-1	.	TRBJ1-1	CSVELLPGGGTEAFF	TGCAGCGTTGAACTATTACCGGGAGGTGGAACTGAAGCTTTCTTT
.	TRBV5-1	.	TRBJ1-1	CASSLGRRNTEAFF	TGCGCCAGCAGCTTGGGCAGAAGGAACACTGAAGCTTTCTTT